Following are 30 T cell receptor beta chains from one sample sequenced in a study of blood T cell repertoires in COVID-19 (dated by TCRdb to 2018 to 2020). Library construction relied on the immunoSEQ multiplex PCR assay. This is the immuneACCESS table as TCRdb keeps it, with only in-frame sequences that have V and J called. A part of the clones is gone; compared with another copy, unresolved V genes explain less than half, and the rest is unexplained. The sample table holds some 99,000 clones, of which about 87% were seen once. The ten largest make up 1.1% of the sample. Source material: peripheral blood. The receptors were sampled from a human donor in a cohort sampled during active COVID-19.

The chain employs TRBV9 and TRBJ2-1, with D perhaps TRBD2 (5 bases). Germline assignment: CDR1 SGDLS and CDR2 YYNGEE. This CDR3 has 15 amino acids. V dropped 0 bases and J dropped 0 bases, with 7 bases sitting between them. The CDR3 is CASSVGRSSYNEQFF. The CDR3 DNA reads TGTGCCAGCAGCGTAGGGAGGAGCTCCTACAATGAGCAGTTCTTC.

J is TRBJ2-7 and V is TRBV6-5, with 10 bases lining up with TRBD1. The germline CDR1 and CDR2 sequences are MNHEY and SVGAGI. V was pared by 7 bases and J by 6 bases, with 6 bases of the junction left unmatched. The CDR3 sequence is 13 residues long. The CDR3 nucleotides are TGTGCCAGCACCAGACAGGGGGCCGGCGAGCAGTACTTC. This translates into CASTRQGAGEQYF.

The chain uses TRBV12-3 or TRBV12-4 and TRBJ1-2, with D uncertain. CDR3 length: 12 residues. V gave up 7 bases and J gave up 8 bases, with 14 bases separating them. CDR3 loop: CASTPGVGGYTF. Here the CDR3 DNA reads TGTGCCAGCACCCCCGGGGTTGGGGGCTACACCTTC.

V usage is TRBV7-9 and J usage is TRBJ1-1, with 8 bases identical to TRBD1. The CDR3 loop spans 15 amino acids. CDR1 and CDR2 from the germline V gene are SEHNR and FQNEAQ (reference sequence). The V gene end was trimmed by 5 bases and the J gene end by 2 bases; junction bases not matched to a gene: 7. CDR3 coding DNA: TGTGCCAGCAGCCTAGACAGGGGATTAAACACTGAAGCTTTCTTT. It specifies CASSLDRGLNTEAFF.

The CDR3 region is CASSLTAGLTYEQYF. CDR3 sequence (DNA): TGTGCCAGCAGCTTAACGGCAGGTTTAACCTACGAGCAGTACTTC. This chain links TRBV7-6 with TRBJ2-7; D uncertain. Per germline, CDR1 SGHVS and CDR2 FNYEAQ. The CDR3 length is 15 residues. Trimming shortened V by 2 bases and J by 2 bases, and 13 bases separated the two germline ends.

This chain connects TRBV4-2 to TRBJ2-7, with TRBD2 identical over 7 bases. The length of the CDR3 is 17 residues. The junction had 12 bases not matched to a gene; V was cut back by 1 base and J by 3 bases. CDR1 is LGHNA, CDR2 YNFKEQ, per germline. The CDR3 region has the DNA TGTGCCAGCAGCCAAGCTAGGGATGCGGGAGCCCTCTACGAGCAGTACTTC. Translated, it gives CASSQARDAGALYEQYF.

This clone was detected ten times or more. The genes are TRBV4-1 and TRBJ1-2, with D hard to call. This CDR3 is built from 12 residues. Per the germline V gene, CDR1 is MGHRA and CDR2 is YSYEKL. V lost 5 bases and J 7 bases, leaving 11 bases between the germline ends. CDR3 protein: CASSEGIRGYTF. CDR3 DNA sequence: TGCGCCAGCAGCGAAGGTATCCGTGGCTACACCTTC.

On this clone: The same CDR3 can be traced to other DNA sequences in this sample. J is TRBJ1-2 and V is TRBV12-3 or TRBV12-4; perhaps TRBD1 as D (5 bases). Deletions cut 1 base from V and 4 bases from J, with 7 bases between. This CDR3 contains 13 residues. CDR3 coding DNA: TGTGCCAGCAGTTTAGGGGGGGGCTATGGCTACACCTTC. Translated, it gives CASSLGGGYGYTF.

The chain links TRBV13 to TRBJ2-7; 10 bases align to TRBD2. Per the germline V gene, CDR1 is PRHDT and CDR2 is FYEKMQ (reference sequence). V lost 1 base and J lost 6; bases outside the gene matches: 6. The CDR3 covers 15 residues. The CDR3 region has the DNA TGTGCCAGCAGCTTAGTGGCTAGCGGGAGTAGCGAGCAGTACTTC. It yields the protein CASSLVASGSSEQYF.

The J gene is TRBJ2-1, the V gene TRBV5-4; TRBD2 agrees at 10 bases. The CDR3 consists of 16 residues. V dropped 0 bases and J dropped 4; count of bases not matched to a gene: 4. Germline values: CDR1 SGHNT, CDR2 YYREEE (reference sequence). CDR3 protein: CASSLASGRAYNEQFF. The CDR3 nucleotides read TGTGCCAGCAGCTTGGCCAGCGGGAGGGCGTACAATGAGCAGTTCTTC.

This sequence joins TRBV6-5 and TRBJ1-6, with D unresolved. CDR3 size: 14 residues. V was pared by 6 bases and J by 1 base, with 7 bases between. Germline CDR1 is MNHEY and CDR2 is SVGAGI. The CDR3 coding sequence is TGTGCCAGCAGCCTCCGGTCCTATAATTCACCCCTCCACTTT. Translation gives CASSLRSYNSPLHF.

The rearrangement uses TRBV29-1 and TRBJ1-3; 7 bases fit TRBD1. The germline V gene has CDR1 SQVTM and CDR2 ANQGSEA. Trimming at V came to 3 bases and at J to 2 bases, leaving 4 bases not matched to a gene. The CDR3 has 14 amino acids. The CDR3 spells CSVDIGGTGNTIYF. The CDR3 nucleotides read TGCAGCGTTGACATAGGGGGCACTGGAAACACCATATATTTT.

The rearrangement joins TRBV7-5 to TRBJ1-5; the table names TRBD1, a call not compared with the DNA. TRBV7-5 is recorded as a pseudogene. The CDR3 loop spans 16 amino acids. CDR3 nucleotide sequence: TGTGTCAGAAGCTTCGAGGGGGGACAGGGCAATCAGCCCCAGCATTTT. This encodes CVRSFEGGQGNQPQHF.

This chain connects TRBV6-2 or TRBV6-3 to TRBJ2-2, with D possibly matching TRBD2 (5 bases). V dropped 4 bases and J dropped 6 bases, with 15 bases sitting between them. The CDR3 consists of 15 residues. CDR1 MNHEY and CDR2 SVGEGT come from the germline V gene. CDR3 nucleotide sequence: TGTGCCAGCAGTTTAGGTCGCTCGGAGGCCGGGGAGCTGTTTTTT. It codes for CASSLGRSEAGELFF.

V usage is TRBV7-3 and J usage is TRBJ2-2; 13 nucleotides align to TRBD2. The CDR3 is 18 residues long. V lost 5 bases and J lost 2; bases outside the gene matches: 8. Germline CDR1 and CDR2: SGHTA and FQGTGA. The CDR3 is CASSPRTSGGLNTGELFF. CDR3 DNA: TGTGCCAGCAGCCCTCGGACTAGCGGGGGCCTCAACACCGGGGAGCTGTTTTTT.

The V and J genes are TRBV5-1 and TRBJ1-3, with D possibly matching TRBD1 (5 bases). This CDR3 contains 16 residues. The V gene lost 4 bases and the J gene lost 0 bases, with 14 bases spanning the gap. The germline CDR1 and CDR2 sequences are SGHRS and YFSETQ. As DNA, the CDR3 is TGCGCCAGCAGCCCCGACGGGGGAGCCTCTGGAAACACCATATATTTT. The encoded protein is CASSPDGGASGNTIYF.

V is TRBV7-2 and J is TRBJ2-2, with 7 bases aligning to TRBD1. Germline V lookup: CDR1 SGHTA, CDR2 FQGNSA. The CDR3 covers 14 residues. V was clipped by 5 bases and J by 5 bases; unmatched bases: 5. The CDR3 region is CASSEGAYTGELFF. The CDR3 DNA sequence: TGTGCCAGCAGCGAGGGGGCATATACCGGGGAGCTGTTTTTT.

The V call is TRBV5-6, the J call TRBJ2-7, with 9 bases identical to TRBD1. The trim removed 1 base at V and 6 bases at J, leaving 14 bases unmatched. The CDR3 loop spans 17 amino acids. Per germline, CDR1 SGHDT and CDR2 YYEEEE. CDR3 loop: CASSLSRLGQGYVEQYF. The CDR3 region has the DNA TGTGCCAGCAGCTTGTCGCGGCTTGGACAGGGGTATGTCGAGCAGTACTTC.

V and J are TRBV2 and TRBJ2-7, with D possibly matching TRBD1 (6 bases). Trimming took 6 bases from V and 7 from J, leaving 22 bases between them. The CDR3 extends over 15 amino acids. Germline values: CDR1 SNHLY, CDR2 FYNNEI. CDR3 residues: CASRDQGLGLREQYF. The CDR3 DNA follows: TGTGCCAGCAGAGATCAGGGGTTAGGGTTGCGTGAGCAGTACTTC.

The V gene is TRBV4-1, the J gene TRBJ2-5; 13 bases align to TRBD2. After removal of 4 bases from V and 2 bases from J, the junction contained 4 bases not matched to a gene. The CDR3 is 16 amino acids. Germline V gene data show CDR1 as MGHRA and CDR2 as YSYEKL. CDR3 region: CASSPGTSGIQETQYF. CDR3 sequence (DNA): TGCGCCAGCAGCCCCGGGACTAGCGGGATTCAAGAGACCCAGTACTTC.

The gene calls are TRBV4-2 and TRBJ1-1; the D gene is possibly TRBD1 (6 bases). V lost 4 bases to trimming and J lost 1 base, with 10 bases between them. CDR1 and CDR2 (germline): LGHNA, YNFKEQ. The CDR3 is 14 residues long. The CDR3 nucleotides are TGTGCCAGCAGCCGACCCAGGGGGAACACTGAAGCTTTCTTT. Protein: CASSRPRGNTEAFF.

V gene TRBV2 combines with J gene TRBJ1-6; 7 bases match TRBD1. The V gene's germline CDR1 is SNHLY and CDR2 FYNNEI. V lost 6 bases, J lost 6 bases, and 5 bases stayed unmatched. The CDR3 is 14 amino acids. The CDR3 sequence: CASRTRQGNSPLHF. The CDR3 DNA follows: TGTGCCAGCAGAACCAGACAGGGTAATTCACCCCTCCACTTT.

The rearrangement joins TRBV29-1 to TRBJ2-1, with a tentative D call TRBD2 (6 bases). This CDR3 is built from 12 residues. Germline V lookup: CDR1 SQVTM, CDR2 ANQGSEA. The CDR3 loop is CTSGDSDNEQFF. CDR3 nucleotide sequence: TGCACATCGGGGGACTCAGACAATGAGCAGTTCTTC.

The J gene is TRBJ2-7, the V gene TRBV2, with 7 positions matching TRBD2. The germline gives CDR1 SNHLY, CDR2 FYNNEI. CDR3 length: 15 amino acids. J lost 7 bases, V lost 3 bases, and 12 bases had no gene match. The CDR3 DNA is TGTGCCAGCAGTGAGCTGGTGAGGCGGGAGATTGAGCAGTACTTC. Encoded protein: CASSELVRREIEQYF.

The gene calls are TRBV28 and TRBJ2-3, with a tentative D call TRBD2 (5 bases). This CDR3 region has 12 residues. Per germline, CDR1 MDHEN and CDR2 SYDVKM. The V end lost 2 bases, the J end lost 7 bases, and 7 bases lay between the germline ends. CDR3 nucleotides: TGTGCCAGCAGTTTACCGGGATATACGCAGTATTTT. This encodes CASSLPGYTQYF.

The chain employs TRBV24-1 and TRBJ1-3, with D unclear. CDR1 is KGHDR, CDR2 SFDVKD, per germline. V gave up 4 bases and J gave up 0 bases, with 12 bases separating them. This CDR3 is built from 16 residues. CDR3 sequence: CATSDPGGSSGNTIYF. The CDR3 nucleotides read TGTGCCACCAGTGACCCCGGCGGAAGCTCTGGAAACACCATATATTTT.

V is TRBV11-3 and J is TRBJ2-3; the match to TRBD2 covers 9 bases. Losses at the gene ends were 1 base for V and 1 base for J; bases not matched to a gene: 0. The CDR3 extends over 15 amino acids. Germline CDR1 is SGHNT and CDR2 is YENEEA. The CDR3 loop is CASSLVAGGTDTQYF. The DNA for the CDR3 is TGTGCCAGCAGCTTAGTAGCGGGGGGCACAGATACGCAGTATTTT.

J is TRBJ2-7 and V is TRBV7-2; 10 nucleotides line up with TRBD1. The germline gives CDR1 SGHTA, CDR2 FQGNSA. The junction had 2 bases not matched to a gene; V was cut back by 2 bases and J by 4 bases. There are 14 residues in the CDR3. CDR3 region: CASSLRDRGYEQYF. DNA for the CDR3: TGTGCCAGCAGCTTAAGGGACAGGGGTTACGAGCAGTACTTC. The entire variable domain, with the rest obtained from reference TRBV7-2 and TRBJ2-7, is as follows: GAGVSQSPSNKVTEKGKDVELRCDPISGHTALYWYRQSLGQGLEFLIYFQGNSAPDKSGLPSDRFSAERTGGSVSTLTIQRTQQEDSAVYLCASSLRDRGYEQYFGPGTRLTVT.

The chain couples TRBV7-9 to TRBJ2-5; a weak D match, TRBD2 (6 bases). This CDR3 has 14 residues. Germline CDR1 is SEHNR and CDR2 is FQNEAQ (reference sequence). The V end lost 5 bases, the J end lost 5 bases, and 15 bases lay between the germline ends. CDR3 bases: TGTGCCAGCAGCCCTCTAGCGAGAGGGGAGACCCAGTACTTC. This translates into CASSPLARGETQYF.

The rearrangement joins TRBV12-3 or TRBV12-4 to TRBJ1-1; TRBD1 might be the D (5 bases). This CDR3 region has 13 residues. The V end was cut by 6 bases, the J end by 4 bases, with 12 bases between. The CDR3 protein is CASSRGSGTEAFF. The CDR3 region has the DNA TGTGCCAGCAGCCGGGGGTCGGGCACTGAAGCTTTCTTT.